This TCR beta chain was sequenced for a study of early T cells in non-severe SARS-CoV-2 infection. TCRdb re-derived calls from the 5' RACE reads in MiXCR, one entry per CDR3 protein. Of about 120,000 distinct CDR3 sequences in the sample, roughly 13% were seen once. This clonotype was recorded a few times. Per germline, CDR1 SQVTM and CDR2 ANQGSEA. The CDR3 is 13 residues long. Trimming pared 2 bases from V and 2 bases from J, leaving 9 bases between. This sample comprised whole blood, obtained at baseline. The V gene is TRBV29-1, the J gene TRBJ2-5; possible D gene TRBD2, 5 bases. The receptor comes from an adult who was a healthcare worker with PCR-confirmed SARS-CoV-2 infection or an uninfected control (not recorded which). The chain's CDR3 is CSVEKRLQETQYF. CDR3 in DNA: TGCAGCGTTGAAAAGCGGTTACAAGAGACCCAGTACTTC.